A single sample is the source of the 16 T cell receptor beta chains below, sequenced in a study of cytomegalovirus exposure and HLA in healthy donors. PCR amplification relied on 60 Vbeta primers (plus 13 Jbeta primers). Sequenced by immunoSEQ multiplex PCR; TCRdb stores in-frame clones only, minus some. This table has about 150,000 clones, 75% to 85% appearing once. Material for sequencing was PBMCs. The receptor set was obtained from a man in his thirties or forties in good health and CMV-seropositive.

This clone was seen a single time. This chain joins TRBV11-2 and TRBJ2-1; tentatively, D is TRBD1 (5 bases). The CDR3 loop spans 15 amino acids. V was pared by 4 bases and J by 1 base, with 11 bases between. Germline values: CDR1 SGHAT, CDR2 FQNNGV. The CDR3 region is CASSSQGRSYNEQFF. The CDR3 nucleotides are TGTGCCAGCAGCTCCCAGGGTAGGTCCTACAATGAGCAGTTCTTC.

The chain employs TRBV27 and TRBJ2-5; D gene ambiguous. Trimming shortened V by 8 bases and J by 1 base, and 11 bases separated the two germline ends. CDR1 and CDR2 from the germline V gene are MNHEY and SMNVEV (reference sequence). The CDR3 runs to 13 residues. The CDR3 sequence is CASGAESQETQYF. As DNA, the CDR3 is TGTGCCAGCGGTGCAGAATCCCAAGAGACCCAGTACTTC.

CDR3 sequence (DNA): TGTGCCAGCAGCTATAGCCGGGACTCTGGAAACACCATATATTTT. Protein sequence: CASSYSRDSGNTIYF. This rearrangement joins TRBV7-9 to TRBJ1-3; D is unclear. CDR1 is SEHNR, CDR2 FQNEAQ, per germline (reference sequence). This CDR3 has 15 amino acids. V was pared by 4 bases and J by 0 bases, with 10 bases between.

V usage is TRBV29-1 and J usage is TRBJ2-7; D might be TRBD1 (7 bases). CDR3 length: 12 amino acids. Germline CDR1 is SQVTM and CDR2 is ANQGSEA. V was clipped by 3 bases and J by 5 bases, with 11 bases between them. For the CDR3, the DNA is TGCAGCGTTGACAGGGGGAGGAACGAGCAGTACTTC. Residues: CSVDRGRNEQYF.

This clone came up once. This sequence joins TRBV30 and TRBJ1-6; a weak D match, TRBD1 (6 bases). Deletions cut 5 bases from V and 5 bases from J, with 10 bases between. The CDR3 spans 13 residues. Germline V lookup: CDR1 GTSNPN, CDR2 SVGIG (reference sequence). CDR3 bases: TGTGCCTGGGGACAGTGGGATAATTCACCCCTCCACTTT. Translating gives CAWGQWDNSPLHF.

This chain uses TRBV28 with TRBJ2-1; unclear D gene. The germline V gene encodes CDR1 MDHEN and CDR2 SYDVKM. Trimming cost V 3 bases and J 10 bases, with 7 bases left between them. The CDR3 is 11 residues long. CDR3 in amino acids: CASSFSQEQFF. The CDR3 DNA sequence: TGTGCCAGCAGTTTTTCCCAGGAGCAGTTCTTC.

The chain is built from TRBV2 and TRBJ1-1, with 12 bases matching TRBD1. The CDR3 is 14 amino acids. After removal of 10 bases from V and 7 bases from J, the junction contained 10 bases not matched to a gene. Germline CDR1 is SNHLY and CDR2 is FYNNEI. CDR3 bases: TGTGCCACCGTGGGAGGGACAGGGGGCGTTGAAGCTTTCTTT. This gives the protein CATVGGTGGVEAFF.

This chain joins TRBV7-2 and TRBJ2-2; the D is unclear. Germline CDR1 is SGHTA and CDR2 is FQGNSA. Trimming removed 1 base from V and 7 bases from J, with 13 bases in between. The CDR3 is 15 amino acids. CDR3 protein: CASSLDSHASGELFF. As DNA, the CDR3 is TGTGCCAGCAGCTTAGACAGCCACGCGAGCGGGGAGCTGTTTTTT.

This clone was observed a few times. This chain connects TRBV27 to TRBJ2-7; 11 nucleotides agree with TRBD2. CDR1 is MNHEY, CDR2 SMNVEV, per germline (reference sequence). The length of the CDR3 is 15 residues. The V segment lost 10 bases and the J segment 3 bases; nucleotides outside the gene matches: 11. Written as DNA, the CDR3 is TGTGCCACCAGACCGGGACTAGCGGTTTTCTACGAGCAGTACTTC. This translates into CATRPGLAVFYEQYF.

The chain has TRBV21-1 and TRBJ2-7; TRBD1 is the table's D call and was not checked against the DNA. TRBV21-1 is a pseudogene segment. The CDR3 is 18 residues long. CDR3 in amino acids: CASSIPKGPQGAGTEQYF. CDR3 nucleotide sequence: TGTGCCAGCAGCATCCCAAAGGGGCCACAGGGGGCGGGGACAGAGCAGTACTTC.

CDR3 in amino acids: CAWSVRGSGRARSTGELFF. The CDR3 region has the DNA TGTGCCTGGAGTGTACGGGGTAGCGGGAGGGCCCGAAGCACCGGGGAGCTGTTTTTT. The genes are TRBV30 and TRBJ2-2, with TRBD2 matching over 11 bases. The V gene end was trimmed by 0 bases and the J gene end by 4 bases; junction bases not matched to a gene: 13. Germline V lookup: CDR1 GTSNPN, CDR2 SVGIG (reference sequence). The length of the CDR3 is 19 residues.

The chain carries TRBV27 and TRBJ2-2; tentative D call: TRBD2 (6 bases). This CDR3 is 13 amino acids long. Germline lookup yields CDR1 MNHEY and CDR2 SMNVEV (reference sequence). Trimming stripped 3 bases from V and 6 bases from J, with 8 bases between. The CDR3 protein is CASSLGGSGELFF. CDR3 DNA: TGTGCCAGCAGTTTGGGGGGTTCCGGGGAGCTGTTTTTT.

The chain is built from TRBV5-1 and TRBJ1-5, with D possibly being TRBD1 (5 bases). The CDR3 covers 14 residues. Germline CDR1 SGHRS, CDR2 YFSETQ. Trimming removed 4 bases at V and 5 bases at J, with 13 bases between. In DNA, the CDR3 is TGCGCCAGCAGCCCAGGAGGGGAGGATCAGCCCCAGCATTTT. Translating gives CASSPGGEDQPQHF.

This chain links TRBV7-3 with TRBJ2-1, with 7 bases lining up with TRBD1. V dropped 4 bases and J dropped 3; count of bases not matched to a gene: 6. CDR3 size: 15 residues. CDR1 is SGHTA, CDR2 FQGTGA, per germline. The CDR3: CASSWTGELYNEQFF. The CDR3 DNA follows: TGTGCCAGCAGCTGGACAGGAGAACTCTACAATGAGCAGTTCTTC.

V is TRBV7-2 and J is TRBJ1-2; D gene ambiguous. The CDR3 is 12 residues long. V shed 2 bases and J shed 4 bases, with 5 bases lying between them. Germline V gives CDR1 SGHTA, CDR2 FQGNSA. In DNA form, the CDR3 reads TGTGCCAGCAGCTTATACAGCTATGGCTACACCTTC. Amino acid sequence: CASSLYSYGYTF.

This chain links TRBV30 with TRBJ2-5; 10 bases line up with TRBD2. The V segment lost 7 bases and the J segment 8 bases; nucleotides outside the gene matches: 13. Germline CDR1 and CDR2: GTSNPN and SVGIG (reference sequence). This CDR3 is built from 14 residues. The CDR3 loop is CASSGSGGGATQYF. The DNA for the CDR3 is TGTGCCTCCTCCGGGAGCGGGGGGGGAGCCACCCAGTACTTC.